The present entry profiles one T cell receptor beta chain with its context. The antigen is undetermined. Sorting separated CD4+ and CD8+ T cells out of PBMCs. This sample was taken from a study of CD8+ T cells in alopecia areata. General observations from the study: Patients showed less clear TCR sequence sharing than mice, possibly partly because of HLA diversity. Sequencing of scalp samples also includes resident alphabeta T cells from normal skin.

Reverse transcription of extracted RNA yielded cDNA, which provided the sequencing template. The table came from immunoSEQ multiplex PCR; TCRdb's copy has only in-frame clones and leaves some out. The repertoire holds about 150,000 clones, with approximately 60% as singletons. This TCR came from a human donor in good health. Sequencing used CD4+ T cells sorted from blood.

The chain's CDR3 is CSVKGGLGNEQFF. The CDR3 region has the DNA TGCAGCGTCAAGGGGGGGTTAGGCAATGAGCAGTTCTTC. This chain uses TRBV29-1 with TRBJ2-1, with TRBD2 as a possible D gene (7 bases). This CDR3 is 13 amino acids long. In germline, CDR1 is SQVTM, CDR2 ANQGSEA. The V end was cut by 6 bases, the J end by 6 bases, with 15 bases between.